The entry that follows covers one T cell receptor (beta chain) sequence. Its antigen is not known. V was trimmed by 5 bases and J by 4 bases, leaving 12 bases between them. The germline V gene encodes CDR1 SGHRS and CDR2 YFSETQ. The CDR3 runs 14 residues. This record comes from a study of OX40 agonist ivuxolimab in advanced cancers. For the study at large: Two cutaneous melanoma patients and one hepatocellular carcinoma patient, three in all, had partial responses.

The method was immunoSEQ multiplex PCR; TCRdb's version includes in-frame clones alone and lacks a portion of them. The sample has around 68,000 clones; 70% to 90% are singletons. Findings of the study overall: More expanded clones were found, on average, in CD8+ than in CD4+ T cells. Low levels of normalized T-cell clonal expansion also appeared in some nonresponders.

This chain joins TRBV5-1 and TRBJ1-4; TRBD1 might be the D (5 bases). This receptor was taken from an adult with an advanced solid tumor such as melanoma, head and neck, liver or kidney cancer. The source was CD4+ or CD8+ T cells sorted from blood, collected in a trial of the OX40 agonist ivuxolimab. The CDR3 sequence is CASRNQGFNEKLFF. CDR3 DNA sequence: TGCGCCAGCAGGAATCAGGGTTTTAATGAAAAACTGTTTTTT.